The next 24 T cell receptor beta chains were all read from a single sample in a study of CD8 T cells in Susac syndrome. Reverse transcription of roughly 0.5 to 1 ug RNA was carried out with random hexamers. TCRdb itself ran the immunoSEQ multiplex PCR reads through MiXCR, one entry per CDR3 protein. The data hold about 300,000 distinct CDR3 sequences, with approximately 81% observed a single time. The sample consisted of CD8+ T cells from PBMCs. The origin of the receptors is a human donor with multiple sclerosis.

This chain connects TRBV27 to TRBJ2-7, with TRBD2 matching over 8 bases. Germline CDR1 is MNHEY and CDR2 is SMNVEV (reference sequence). The CDR3 covers 16 residues. V dropped 7 bases and J dropped 3; count of bases not matched to a gene: 14. In DNA, the CDR3 is TGTGCCAGCACTCCTTTAGAGACTAGCGAGATCTACGAGCAGTACTTC. This sequence encodes CASTPLETSEIYEQYF.

This rearrangement joins TRBV30 to TRBJ2-5; D might be TRBD1 or TRBD2, each matching 6 bases. CDR3 size: 13 residues. The V gene's germline CDR1 is GTSNPN and CDR2 SVGIG (reference sequence). Deletions cut 4 bases from V and 5 bases from J, with 14 bases between. The CDR3 region is CAWMGGGTETQYF. The DNA of the CDR3 is TGTGCCTGGATGGGGGGCGGGACGGAGACCCAGTACTTC.

The gene calls are TRBV27 and TRBJ2-7, with TRBD2 identical over 8 bases. Germline V lookup: CDR1 MNHEY, CDR2 SMNVEV (reference sequence). Trimming removed 3 bases from V and 5 bases from J; junction bases left unmatched: 6. This CDR3 spans 14 amino acids. CDR3 in DNA: TGTGCCAGCAGTTTCATAGCGGGAAGGGACGAGCAGTACTTC. Its translation: CASSFIAGRDEQYF.

This chain uses TRBV28 with TRBJ1-5, with no clear D. Trimming shortened V by 2 bases and J by 5 bases, and 16 bases separated the two germline ends. CDR1 and CDR2 (germline): MDHEN, SYDVKM. This CDR3 has 16 amino acids. This CDR3 reads CASSLSPAGGHQPQHF. In DNA, the CDR3 is TGTGCCAGCAGTTTAAGTCCAGCCGGCGGTCATCAGCCCCAGCATTTT.

V gene TRBV20-1 combines with J gene TRBJ2-1; D gene unclear. Trimming stripped 6 bases from V and 4 bases from J, with 10 bases between. The CDR3 has 12 residues. Germline CDR1 and CDR2: DFQATT and SNEGSKA (reference sequence). CDR3 bases: TGCAGTGCAAGTCCGGAGTACAATGAGCAGTTCTTC. Encoded protein: CSASPEYNEQFF.

The rearrangement uses TRBV6-5 and TRBJ2-7; 10 positions agree with TRBD1. Germline V gene data show CDR1 as MNHEY and CDR2 as SVGAGI. This CDR3 region has 15 residues. V gave up 4 bases and J gave up 5 bases; unmatched junction bases: 8. CDR3 sequence (DNA): TGTGCCAGCAGTTTGCCGGGACAGGGGAAGAACGAGCAGTACTTC. This codes for CASSLPGQGKNEQYF.

The chain employs TRBV7-3 and TRBJ2-1; 9 positions agree with TRBD2. This CDR3 has 16 amino acids. After removal of 5 bases from V and 4 bases from J, the junction contained 9 bases not matched to a gene. Germline V gene data show CDR1 as SGHTA and CDR2 as FQGTGA. The CDR3 sequence is CASSAAPSGRYNEQFF. CDR3 nucleotide sequence: TGTGCCAGCAGCGCCGCCCCCAGCGGGAGGTACAATGAGCAGTTCTTC.

This chain links TRBV27 with TRBJ2-3; 11 bases match TRBD1. Germline CDR1 reads MNHEY; CDR2 reads SMNVEV (reference sequence). This CDR3 region has 23 residues. The V gene end was trimmed by 1 base and the J gene end by 2 bases; junction bases not matched to a gene: 23. DNA of the CDR3: TGTGCCAGCAGTTTATTGGGAGGACAGGGGGCTTTCATAGCGGGCCAATACACAGATACGCAGTATTTT. Amino acid sequence: CASSLLGGQGAFIAGQYTDTQYF.

The gene calls are TRBV28 and TRBJ2-1; 9 bases line up with TRBD1. Per germline, CDR1 MDHEN and CDR2 SYDVKM. The CDR3 is 14 residues long. Germline trimming cut 6 bases from V and 5 bases from J; bases unmatched to any gene: 5. CDR3 region: CASSPTGGNNEQFF. As DNA, the CDR3 is TGTGCCAGCAGCCCGACAGGGGGGAACAATGAGCAGTTCTTC.

The V gene is TRBV11-2, the J gene TRBJ2-7, with D possibly being TRBD2 (5 bases). V was pared by 7 bases and J by 4 bases, with 11 bases between. Germline lookup yields CDR1 SGHAT and CDR2 FQNNGV. This CDR3 contains 12 residues. The CDR3 DNA reads as TGTGCCAGCAAGAGGGAGAGGTACGAGCAGTACTTC. Translated, it gives CASKRERYEQYF.

This chain joins TRBV6-5 and TRBJ2-1; D is unresolved. Looked up from germline, CDR1 is MNHEY and CDR2 is SVGAGI. The CDR3 covers 17 residues. V was cut by 0 bases and J by 2 bases, with 14 bases left in between. For the CDR3, the DNA is TGTGCCAGCAGTTACTCCGAAGGGCTGGGAACCTACAATGAGCAGTTCTTC. Amino acids: CASSYSEGLGTYNEQFF.

The chain uses TRBV19 and TRBJ2-7; D gene ambiguous. V lost 7 bases to trimming and J lost 0 bases, with 13 bases between them. CDR1 is LNHDA, CDR2 SQIVND, per germline (reference sequence). This CDR3 has 14 amino acids. The CDR3 sequence: CASNSRTGSYEQYF. The CDR3 DNA reads TGTGCCAGTAATTCTAGGACGGGCTCCTACGAGCAGTACTTC.

The V and J genes are TRBV19 and TRBJ1-5, with a weak D call TRBD1 (6 bases). With 7 bases removed from V and 2 bases from J, the gap between germline ends came to 18 bases. The V gene's germline CDR1 is LNHDA and CDR2 SQIVND (reference sequence). The CDR3 length is 16 residues. This CDR3 is CASTPGKGGGNQPQHF. In DNA form, the CDR3 reads TGTGCCAGTACCCCGGGGAAGGGGGGAGGCAATCAGCCCCAGCATTTT.

The chain is built from TRBV9 and TRBJ2-3; TRBD2 aligns across 10 bases. The length of the CDR3 is 17 residues. The germline gives CDR1 SGDLS, CDR2 YYNGEE. V was pared by 0 bases and J by 2 bases, with 6 bases of the junction left unmatched. This CDR3 reads CASSVEVAGGTTDTQYF. As DNA, the CDR3 is TGTGCCAGCAGCGTAGAGGTAGCGGGAGGCACCACAGATACGCAGTATTTT.

On this clonotype: One end of the junction is discordant with germline, which a read error may explain. The chain recombines TRBV4-1 with TRBJ2-7, with 7 bases lining up with TRBD2. The CDR3 spans 15 residues. Per the germline V gene, CDR1 is MGHRA and CDR2 is YSYEKL. The CDR3: CASSQVTTSRYEQHF. Written as DNA, the CDR3 is TGCGCCAGCAGCCAAGTTACGACTAGCCGCTACGAGCAGCACTTC.

This chain uses TRBV27 with TRBJ2-3, with 10 bases lining up with TRBD2. The CDR3 is 15 amino acids. In germline, CDR1 is MNHEY, CDR2 SMNVEV (reference sequence). V was pared by 1 base and J by 4 bases, with 2 bases of the junction left unmatched. CDR3 protein: CASSLWLAGADTQYF. The CDR3 DNA is TGTGCCAGCAGTTTATGGCTAGCGGGAGCAGATACGCAGTATTTT.

This sequence joins TRBV30 and TRBJ2-7, with 11 bases that match TRBD1. Germline loops: CDR1 GTSNPN, CDR2 SVGIG (reference sequence). The ends lost 2 bases at V and 0 bases at J; junction bases unmatched: 9. This CDR3 region has 17 residues. The CDR3 spells CAWSPQGDRGFSYEQYF. The DNA of the CDR3 is TGTGCCTGGAGTCCCCAGGGGGACAGGGGGTTCTCCTACGAGCAGTACTTC.

In regard to this clonotype: A junction boundary mismatches the germline segment, possibly from a read error. The genes are TRBV28 and TRBJ2-7; TRBD1 matches at 9 bases. The CDR3 runs 15 residues. Per the germline V gene, CDR1 is MDHEN and CDR2 is SYDVKM. The CDR3 reads CASRFPSGQGYEQYF. CDR3 coding DNA: TGTGCCAGCCGTTTTCCTTCGGGACAGGGCTACGAGCAGTACTTC. The full variable domain, completed using reference TRBV28 and TRBJ2-7, is DVKVTQSSRYLVKRTGEKVFLECVQDMDHENMFWYRQDPGLGLRLIYFSYDVKMKEKGDIPEGYSVSREKKERFSLILESASTNQTSMYLCASRFPSGQGYEQYFGPGTRLTVT.

The chain employs TRBV27 and TRBJ2-6; the match to TRBD1 covers 9 bases. The germline V gene has CDR1 MNHEY and CDR2 SMNVEV (reference sequence). V shed 5 bases, J shed 0 bases, and the junction held 5 bases outside the gene matches. CDR3 length equals 17 residues. The CDR3 nucleotides are TGTGCCAGCAGTGTCCGGGACAGGGCCTCTGGGGCCAACGTCCTGACTTTC. Encoded protein: CASSVRDRASGANVLTF.

V and J are TRBV5-1 and TRBJ2-1; D may be TRBD2 (6 bases). Germline values: CDR1 SGHRS, CDR2 YFSETQ. Trimming pared 9 bases from V and 8 bases from J, leaving 24 bases between. This CDR3 spans 15 amino acids. This CDR3 is CATKEDGSIWDEQFF. The CDR3 DNA reads TGCGCCACCAAAGAAGACGGGAGCATCTGGGATGAGCAGTTCTTC. Variable domain in full (rest from reference TRBV5-1 and TRBJ2-1): KAGVTQTPRYLIKTRGQQVTLSCSPISGHRSVSWYQQTPGQGLQFLFEYFSETQRNKGNFPGRFSGRQFSNSRSEMNVSTLELGDSALYLCATKEDGSIWDEQFFGPGTRLTVL.

The chain links TRBV24-1 to TRBJ2-2; maybe TRBD2 (6 bases). CDR1 KGHDR and CDR2 SFDVKD come from the germline V gene. This CDR3 region has 13 residues. Deletions cut 8 bases from V and 4 bases from J, with 10 bases between. The CDR3 spells CATMGGGTGELFF. DNA of the CDR3: TGTGCCACCATGGGAGGTGGCACCGGGGAGCTGTTTTTT.

This sequence joins TRBV15 and TRBJ2-2, with D unclear. Trimming took off 1 base at V and 6 bases at J, with 3 bases between the two ends. CDR1 is LNHNV and CDR2 is YYDKDF in the germline V gene (reference sequence). This CDR3 is built from 12 residues. The CDR3 DNA is TGTGCCACCAGCAGAGCCCCCGGGGAGCTGTTTTTT. It yields the protein CATSRAPGELFF.

V gene TRBV9 combines with J gene TRBJ2-7; weak D call: TRBD1 (6 bases). Trimming shortened V by 7 bases and J by 6 bases, and 14 bases separated the two germline ends. This CDR3 is 12 amino acids long. Germline V gene sequence: CDR1 SGDLS, CDR2 YYNGEE. The CDR3 DNA follows: TGTGCCAGCGGACAGCAATCTGGCGAGCAGTACTTC. Its protein product is CASGQQSGEQYF.

Regarding this clonotype: Its ends do not fully match the called genes, so a read error is possible. This chain uses TRBV18 with TRBJ1-6, with TRBD1 matching 7 bases. CDR3 size: 11 residues. CDR1 KGHSH and CDR2 LQKENI come from the germline V gene. CDR3: CASSGGLGQYF. In DNA, the CDR3 is TGTGCCAGCTCGGGTGGCTTGGGACAGTACTTT.